These 17 T cell receptor beta chains were all obtained from the same sample, sequenced in a study of blood T cell repertoires in COVID-19. The assay was immunoSEQ multiplex PCR, and TCRdb's table has in-frame clones only and misses some. The table lists hundreds of thousands of clones, 70% to 90% of them singletons. The sample taken for sequencing was peripheral blood. All receptors come from a woman in her 70s with active or convalescent COVID-19.

The count of this clone is one. The chain is built from TRBV28 and TRBJ2-7, with 9 bases identical to TRBD1. Trimming cost V 4 bases and J 9 bases; bases outside gene matches: 13. Germline values: CDR1 MDHEN, CDR2 SYDVKM. This CDR3 comprises 15 residues. CDR3 amino acids: CASSWGPGQGLGQYF. The CDR3 DNA sequence: TGTGCCAGCAGTTGGGGACCGGGACAGGGATTAGGGCAGTACTTC.

The V gene is TRBV10-3, the J gene TRBJ2-5, with 9 bases that match TRBD2. This CDR3 comprises 16 residues. The ends lost 1 base at V and 5 bases at J; junction bases unmatched: 8. Germline loops: CDR1 ENHRY, CDR2 SYGVKD. This CDR3 reads CAISEFGGGAAETQYF. CDR3 in DNA: TGTGCCATCAGTGAGTTCGGCGGGGGGGCCGCGGAGACCCAGTACTTC.

The chain employs TRBV4-2 and TRBJ1-2; 11 positions agree with TRBD1. The CDR3 is 15 residues long. The V and J ends lost 2 bases and 6 bases, in that order; junction bases with no gene match: 5. Germline V gene sequence: CDR1 LGHNA, CDR2 YNFKEQ. For the CDR3, the DNA is TGTGCCAGCAGCCAAATAGGGGGACAGGGGGATGGCTACACCTTC. The encoded protein is CASSQIGGQGDGYTF.

The V call is TRBV27, the J call TRBJ2-3; 9 bases are shared with TRBD2. Germline V gene data show CDR1 as MNHEY and CDR2 as SMNVEV (reference sequence). V shed 6 bases, J shed 4 bases, and the junction held 11 bases outside the gene matches. The length of the CDR3 is 16 residues. CDR3 amino acids: CASRQNSGGGADTQYF. DNA for the CDR3: TGTGCCAGCAGGCAAAATAGCGGGGGAGGCGCAGATACGCAGTATTTT.

This clone was picked up many times. The chain is built from TRBV6-2 or TRBV6-3 and TRBJ2-1, with 7 positions matching TRBD2. Per germline, CDR1 MNHEY and CDR2 SVGEGT. CDR3 length: 17 amino acids. The junction had 9 bases not matched to a gene; V was cut back by 0 bases and J by 4 bases. Here the CDR3 reads CASSYSPPSGLYNEQFF. CDR3 nucleotide sequence: TGTGCCAGCAGTTACTCCCCCCCTAGCGGACTTTACAATGAGCAGTTCTTC.

This clone showed up just once. The chain carries TRBV24-1 and TRBJ2-3, with D possibly being TRBD2 (6 bases). Germline-derived CDR1 and CDR2 are KGHDR and SFDVKD. The CDR3 length is 14 residues. Trimming took 3 bases from V and 5 from J, leaving 11 bases between them. The CDR3 sequence: CATSDPGRGDTQYF. CDR3 coding DNA: TGTGCCACCAGTGATCCCGGGCGGGGAGATACGCAGTATTTT.

This sequence joins TRBV3-1 (or the pseudogene TRBV3-2) and TRBJ1-1; D uncertain. The V end lost 4 bases, the J end lost 6 bases, and 9 bases lay between the germline ends. This CDR3 comprises 12 residues. Germline V gene sequence: CDR1 LGHDT, CDR2 YNNKEL (reference sequence). DNA for the CDR3: TGTGCCAGCAGCCCCCCCCAATCTGAAGCTTTCTTT. Amino acid sequence: CASSPPQSEAFF.

The chain joins TRBV5-8 to TRBJ1-4, with 10 bases matching TRBD1. Per germline, CDR1 SGHTS and CDR2 YDEGEE. The CDR3 extends over 15 amino acids. V shed 4 bases, J shed 8 bases, and the junction held 8 bases outside the gene matches. CDR3 DNA: TGTGCCAGCAGCGCCACCGGGACAGGGGCGGAAAAACTGTTTTTT. Translating it yields CASSATGTGAEKLFF.

The J gene is TRBJ1-2, the V gene TRBV10-3, with 9 nucleotides matching TRBD1. V gave up 0 bases and J gave up 4 bases; unmatched junction bases: 9. There are 17 residues in the CDR3. In germline, CDR1 is ENHRY, CDR2 SYGVKD. CDR3 nucleotides: TGTGCCATCAGTGAGTCGAACAGGGGGCCCGGAATCTATGGCTACACCTTC. This sequence encodes CAISESNRGPGIYGYTF.

This chain uses TRBV6-2 or TRBV6-3 with TRBJ2-7; 10 positions match TRBD1. This CDR3 has 13 amino acids. V lost 5 bases to trimming and J lost 6 bases; unmatched junction nucleotides: 4. Germline assignment: CDR1 MNHEY and CDR2 SVGEGT. Here the CDR3 DNA reads TGTGCCAGCAGTCAAGGGACAGGGGCCGAGCAGTACTTC. This codes for CASSQGTGAEQYF.

In its sample, this clone was seen many times. This chain uses TRBV2 with TRBJ2-1, with D tentatively TRBD2 (6 bases). The CDR3 has 15 residues. With 4 bases removed from V and 4 bases from J, the gap between germline ends came to 14 bases. Germline values: CDR1 SNHLY, CDR2 FYNNEI. The chain's CDR3 is CASSGRETIYNEQFF. The CDR3 DNA reads TGTGCCAGCAGTGGTCGGGAGACGATTTACAATGAGCAGTTCTTC.

This chain links TRBV5-1 with TRBJ1-4, with TRBD1 matching 7 bases. CDR1 is SGHRS and CDR2 is YFSETQ in the germline V gene. V shed 4 bases, J shed 5 bases, and the junction held 14 bases outside the gene matches. This CDR3 is 17 amino acids long. CDR3 region: CASSPRTGNRANEKLFF. DNA for the CDR3: TGCGCCAGCAGCCCCCGGACAGGCAACAGGGCCAATGAAAAACTGTTTTTT.

This sequence joins TRBV6-5 and TRBJ2-1; 14 bases map to TRBD2. The CDR3 runs to 15 residues. Trimming removed 5 bases from V and 10 bases from J; junction bases left unmatched: 7. Per germline, CDR1 MNHEY and CDR2 SVGAGI. The CDR3 bases are TGTGCCAGCAGTACGCCGGGACTAGCGGGAGTGGAGCAGTTCTTC. It is translated as CASSTPGLAGVEQFF.

The chain uses TRBV27 and TRBJ2-5, with 7 bases that match TRBD1. V lost 6 bases to trimming and J lost 5 bases; unmatched junction nucleotides: 12. The CDR3 consists of 15 residues. Germline lookup yields CDR1 MNHEY and CDR2 SMNVEV (reference sequence). Written as DNA, the CDR3 is TGTGCCAGCAGCCCAAAGGGACAGCCGGGGGAGACCCAGTACTTC. Encoded protein: CASSPKGQPGETQYF.

This chain links TRBV11-2 with TRBJ1-1; D gene ambiguous. CDR3 length: 14 amino acids. With 1 base removed from V and 8 bases from J, the gap between germline ends came to 14 bases. The germline CDR1 and CDR2 sequences are SGHAT and FQNNGV. The CDR3 sequence is CASSLVSWAGEAFF. In DNA form, the CDR3 reads TGTGCCAGCAGCTTAGTATCCTGGGCGGGGGAAGCTTTCTTT.

CDR3 amino acids: CASSQAYVQGLVDNEKLFF. For the CDR3, the DNA is TGTGCCAGCAGCCAAGCCTACGTACAGGGCCTGGTGGATAATGAAAAACTGTTTTTT. The chain uses TRBV4-2 and TRBJ1-4; D might be TRBD1 (6 bases). There are 19 residues in the CDR3. Germline lookup yields CDR1 LGHNA and CDR2 YNFKEQ. With 1 base removed from V and 4 bases from J, the gap between germline ends came to 22 bases.

This clone was seen once. The rearrangement links TRBV5-4 to TRBJ2-5; TRBD2 matches at 8 bases. The CDR3 loop spans 14 amino acids. V was clipped by 6 bases and J by 5 bases; unmatched bases: 9. Germline CDR1 and CDR2: SGHNT and YYREEE (reference sequence). The CDR3 protein is CASKPREGGETQYF. CDR3 nucleotides: TGTGCCAGCAAACCACGGGAGGGCGGGGAGACCCAGTACTTC.